A single TCR beta chain is shown here with its context. Looked up from germline, CDR1 is LNHDA and CDR2 is SQIVND (reference sequence). Trimming took 5 bases from V and 2 from J; bases not matched to a gene: 11. There are 17 residues in the CDR3. This record comes from a study of OX40 agonist ivuxolimab in advanced cancers. The method was immunoSEQ multiplex PCR; TCRdb's version includes in-frame clones alone and lacks a portion of them. Among 60,000 to 70,000 clones, over 80% were seen once, and the ten largest hold 1.9%. This chain uses TRBV19 with TRBJ2-3, with 9 bases identical to TRBD2. This sample comprised CD4+ or CD8+ T cells sorted from blood, obtained in a trial of the OX40 agonist ivuxolimab. The receptor was isolated from an adult with an advanced solid tumor such as melanoma, head and neck, liver or kidney cancer. The CDR3: CASSPQRERGATDTQYF. CDR3 sequence (DNA): TGTGCCAGTAGTCCTCAAAGGGAGCGGGGGGCCACAGATACGCAGTATTTT. Complete variable domain (other parts from reference TRBV19 and TRBJ2-3): DGGITQSPKYLFRKEGQNVTLSCEQNLNHDAMYWYRQDPGQGLRLIYYSQIVNDFQKGDIAEGYSVSREKKESFPLTVTSAQKNPTAFYLCASSPQRERGATDTQYFGPGTRLTVL.